These 29 T cell receptor beta chains share one sample of origin, sequenced in a study of OX40 agonist ivuxolimab in advanced cancers. Assay: immunoSEQ multiplex PCR; the TCRdb copy retains only in-frame clones and omits some. The sample holds 9,500 to 15,000 clones; about three quarters are singletons and the top ten take approximately 12%. The specimen comprised CD4+ or CD8+ T cells sorted from blood, sampled in a trial of the OX40 agonist ivuxolimab. These receptors originate from an adult with an advanced solid tumor such as melanoma, head and neck, liver or kidney cancer.

The sample holds one count of this clone. The chain couples TRBV19 to TRBJ1-5, with D possibly matching TRBD1 (6 bases). Germline values: CDR1 LNHDA, CDR2 SQIVND (reference sequence). V lost 11 bases and J lost 1, with 24 bases in between. The CDR3 length is 17 residues. CDR3 DNA sequence: TGTGCCTCGCAGCGGGGGCGAATCTTAGAGAGCAATCAGCCCCAGCATTTT. It specifies CASQRGRILESNQPQHF.

This chain uses TRBV27 with TRBJ2-7, with a tentative D call TRBD1 (6 bases). Trimming stripped 0 bases from V and 4 bases from J, with 19 bases between. Per the germline V gene, CDR1 is MNHEY and CDR2 is SMNVEV (reference sequence). The CDR3 extends over 17 amino acids. CDR3 residues: CASSLSIGGQSSYEQYF. For the CDR3, the DNA is TGTGCCAGCAGTTTATCGATCGGAGGACAGAGTTCATACGAGCAGTACTTC.

V gene TRBV6-6 combines with J gene TRBJ2-1; no firm D call. Germline lookup yields CDR1 MNHNY and CDR2 SVGAGI (reference sequence). Deletions cut 6 bases from V and 0 bases from J, with 12 bases between. The CDR3 consists of 15 residues. The CDR3 region has the DNA TGTGCCAGCAGATTTCCAGGTAGCTCCTACAATGAGCAGTTCTTC. Encoded protein: CASRFPGSSYNEQFF.

The V call is TRBV11-3, the J call TRBJ2-1; 10 nucleotides line up with TRBD2. CDR3 length: 16 residues. The junction had 4 bases not matched to a gene; V was cut back by 1 base and J by 4 bases. CDR1 is SGHNT, CDR2 YENEEA, per germline. CDR3 protein: CASSLGLAGTYNEQFF. CDR3 nucleotide sequence: TGTGCCAGCAGCTTAGGACTAGCGGGTACTTACAATGAGCAGTTCTTC.

The chain joins TRBV6-6 to TRBJ2-7; TRBD1 or TRBD2 may be the D gene (5 bases each). CDR1 MNHNY and CDR2 SVGAGI come from the germline V gene (reference sequence). CDR3 length equals 12 residues. Between the trimmed V and J ends, which lost 5 bases and 6 bases, there was a span of 11 bases. The CDR3 sequence is CASSPGPGEQYF. In DNA, the CDR3 is TGTGCCAGCAGTCCGGGACCCGGCGAGCAGTACTTC.

The gene calls are TRBV7-9 and TRBJ2-2; 11 positions match TRBD2. With 5 bases clipped from V and 3 bases from J, the junction kept 2 bases outside the gene matches. CDR3 size: 15 residues. Germline CDR1 reads SEHNR; CDR2 reads FQNEAQ (reference sequence). The CDR3 DNA reads TGTGCCAGCAGCCGACTAGCGGGGCACACCGGGGAGCTGTTTTTT. Translating it yields CASSRLAGHTGELFF.

The rearrangement links TRBV19 to TRBJ2-1, with D hard to call. Germline lookup yields CDR1 LNHDA and CDR2 SQIVND (reference sequence). Trimming removed 5 bases at V and 6 bases at J, with 11 bases between. The CDR3 spans 13 residues. The CDR3 DNA reads TGTGCCAGTAGTTCCCCAGGCCCCAATGAGCAGTTCTTC. This codes for CASSSPGPNEQFF.

This clone was observed a few times. The chain couples TRBV28 to TRBJ1-3; D remains ambiguous. V was trimmed by 2 bases and J by 2 bases, leaving 7 bases between them. This CDR3 contains 14 residues. Looked up from germline, CDR1 is MDHEN and CDR2 is SYDVKM. CDR3 DNA sequence: TGTGCCAGCAGTTTAGGTGCCCCTGGAAACACCATATATTTT. This translates into CASSLGAPGNTIYF.

The V and J genes are TRBV29-1 and TRBJ2-3; 8 positions match TRBD2. Germline V gene sequence: CDR1 SQVTM, CDR2 ANQGSEA. V lost 6 bases and J lost 10; bases outside the gene matches: 15. This CDR3 is built from 14 residues. Here the CDR3 DNA reads TGCAGCGTCCCCGTAGTAGCGGGGTCGCCCCCGCAGTATTTT. As protein: CSVPVVAGSPPQYF.

This chain joins TRBV5-6 and TRBJ1-5, with D possibly TRBD1 on 6 matching bases. Trimming pared 2 bases from V and 6 bases from J, leaving 9 bases between. Germline V gene data show CDR1 as SGHDT and CDR2 as YYEEEE. The length of the CDR3 is 13 residues. The CDR3 nucleotides read TGTGCCAGCAGCTTAGGGGGTTCTCAGCCCCAGCATTTT. Translated: CASSLGGSQPQHF.

The chain carries TRBV11-2 and TRBJ1-2, with 8 bases aligning to TRBD1. V shed 5 bases, J shed 5 bases, and the junction held 7 bases outside the gene matches. The CDR3 totals 14 residues. Germline CDR1 SGHAT, CDR2 FQNNGV. The chain's CDR3 is CASSPGQGGYGYTF. The CDR3 coding sequence is TGTGCCAGCAGCCCCGGACAGGGTGGTTATGGCTACACCTTC.

This chain joins TRBV7-9 and TRBJ2-2; no firm D call. CDR1 and CDR2 (germline): SEHNR, FQNEAQ (reference sequence). This CDR3 contains 12 residues. Trimming took 5 bases from V and 6 from J, leaving 7 bases between them. CDR3 in amino acids: CASSLASGELFF. The CDR3 region has the DNA TGTGCCAGCAGCCTGGCATCCGGGGAGCTGTTTTTT. Complete variable domain (other parts from reference TRBV7-9 and TRBJ2-2): DTGVSQNPRHKITKRGQNVTFRCDPISEHNRLYWYRQTLGQGPEFLTYFQNEAQLEKSRLLSDRFSAERPKGSFSTLEIQRTEQGDSAMYLCASSLASGELFFGEGSRLTVL.

The CDR3 loop is CATSSGDRATDTQYF. The CDR3 nucleotides read TGTGCCACCAGCAGTGGGGACAGGGCCACAGATACGCAGTATTTT. J is TRBJ2-3 and V is TRBV15, with 9 bases that match TRBD1. Trimming cost V 3 bases and J 2 bases; bases outside gene matches: 3. The CDR3 extends over 15 amino acids. CDR1 is LNHNV, CDR2 YYDKDF, per germline (reference sequence).

This clone was recorded a few times. The J gene is TRBJ2-2, the V gene TRBV9; possibly TRBD2 for D (5 bases). The CDR3 totals 17 residues. The V and J ends lost 0 bases and 1 base respectively, with 13 bases between them. Per germline, CDR1 SGDLS and CDR2 YYNGEE. CDR3 sequence (DNA): TGTGCCAGCAGCGTAGATCCGGGAACCTTGAACACCGGGGAGCTGTTTTTT. This encodes CASSVDPGTLNTGELFF.

This chain connects TRBV6-6 to TRBJ1-5; D gene unclear. Germline CDR1 is MNHNY and CDR2 is SVGAGI (reference sequence). The CDR3 is 14 amino acids. Trimming cost V 2 bases and J 4 bases, with 9 bases left between them. The CDR3 nucleotides read TGTGCCAGCAGTTACGCGCCGACGAATCAGCCCCAGCATTTT. Translated: CASSYAPTNQPQHF.

By sample share, this clone is medium-sized (0.01 to 0.1%). The CDR3 protein is CASSQESSGGAGELFF. The CDR3 bases are TGTGCCAGCAGCCAAGAGTCTAGCGGGGGGGCCGGGGAGCTGTTTTTT. The chain carries TRBV4-2 and TRBJ2-2; 12 positions match TRBD2. V shed 0 bases and J 6 bases; nucleotides not matched to a gene: 2. The CDR3 spans 16 residues. Germline CDR1 is LGHNA and CDR2 is YNFKEQ.

The chain is built from TRBV5-6 and TRBJ1-1, with D possibly being TRBD1 (6 bases). This CDR3 has 15 residues. Trimming shortened V by 0 bases and J by 0 bases, and 9 bases separated the two germline ends. Germline CDR1 SGHDT, CDR2 YYEEEE. The CDR3 is CASSLGGPMNTEAFF. The DNA of the CDR3 is TGTGCCAGCAGCTTGGGGGGGCCGATGAACACTGAAGCTTTCTTT.

The genes are TRBV7-9 and TRBJ2-1; 12 bases line up with TRBD2. The germline V gene has CDR1 SEHNR and CDR2 FQNEAQ (reference sequence). The trim removed 6 bases at V and 0 bases at J, leaving 6 bases unmatched. This CDR3 has 17 amino acids. The CDR3 DNA sequence: TGTGCCAGCAGTCCTCGGACTAGCGGGAACTCCTACAATGAGCAGTTCTTC. Amino acid sequence: CASSPRTSGNSYNEQFF.

The V gene is TRBV27, the J gene TRBJ1-1; D ambiguous. Trimming removed 4 bases from V and 4 bases from J, with 7 bases in between. CDR3 length: 12 residues. Germline V gene sequence: CDR1 MNHEY, CDR2 SMNVEV (reference sequence). The CDR3, as DNA: TGTGCCAGCAGTTCATCTCTCACTGAAGCTTTCTTT. This sequence encodes CASSSSLTEAFF.

This clone was detected a few times. The chain couples TRBV28 to TRBJ2-5, with a weak D call TRBD2 (6 bases). Germline V gene sequence: CDR1 MDHEN, CDR2 SYDVKM. Trimming pared 2 bases from V and 4 bases from J, leaving 8 bases between. The CDR3 covers 13 residues. This CDR3 is CASSLRGSETQYF. The CDR3 DNA reads as TGTGCCAGCAGTTTACGGGGGTCAGAGACCCAGTACTTC.

This clone showed up just a few times. CDR3 DNA sequence: TGTGCCAGCAGCCCCCATCAACGCCACGCCTCCTACAATGAGCAGTTCTTC. Protein sequence: CASSPHQRHASYNEQFF. The chain has TRBV9 and TRBJ2-1; D gene ambiguous. The germline V gene encodes CDR1 SGDLS and CDR2 YYNGEE. The CDR3 sequence is 17 residues long. V lost 4 bases to trimming and J lost 0 bases, with 17 bases between them.

This CDR3 is CASSVERGYEQYF. The CDR3 coding sequence is TGCGCCAGCAGTGTTGAGCGGGGCTACGAGCAGTACTTC. The J gene is TRBJ2-7, the V gene TRBV10-2; 7 nucleotides agree with TRBD2. In germline, CDR1 is WSHSY, CDR2 SAAADI. Unmatched junction bases numbered 3, after V lost 4 bases and J lost 3 bases. The CDR3 covers 13 residues.

This chain uses TRBV7-9 with TRBJ1-2; D gene ambiguous. Germline lookup yields CDR1 SEHNR and CDR2 FQNEAQ (reference sequence). The CDR3 covers 14 residues. V was cut by 5 bases and J by 3 bases, with 13 bases left in between. CDR3 DNA sequence: TGTGCCAGCAGCCCCACCGGGGTCGACTATGGCTACACCTTC. Protein sequence: CASSPTGVDYGYTF. The full variable domain, completed using reference TRBV7-9 and TRBJ1-2, is DTGVSQNPRHKITKRGQNVTFRCDPISEHNRLYWYRQTLGQGPEFLTYFQNEAQLEKSRLLSDRFSAERPKGSFSTLEIQRTEQGDSAMYLCASSPTGVDYGYTFGSGTRLTVV.

V is TRBV23-1 and J is TRBJ1-4; D not certain. TRBV23-1 carries the ORF label, with uncertain function. Trimming removed 2 bases at V and 4 bases at J, with 11 bases between. The CDR3 covers 15 residues. DNA for the CDR3: TGCGCCAGCAGTCAAATAAGAGGCGGTAATGAAAAACTGTTTTTT. The encoded protein is CASSQIRGGNEKLFF.

The chain uses TRBV4-1 and TRBJ2-7; 9 nucleotides align to TRBD1. There are 14 residues in the CDR3. CDR1 and CDR2 (germline): MGHRA, YSYEKL. Trimming removed 5 bases from V and 0 bases from J; junction bases left unmatched: 2. The CDR3, as DNA: TGCGCCAGCAGCGACAGGGGGTCCTCCTACGAGCAGTACTTC. Protein sequence: CASSDRGSSYEQYF.

This clone has more than one count but fewer than ten. The V and J genes are TRBV5-1 and TRBJ2-1; 11 nucleotides align to TRBD2. The ends lost 6 bases at V and 2 bases at J; junction bases unmatched: 7. The CDR3 spans 16 residues. CDR1 SGHRS and CDR2 YFSETQ come from the germline V gene. In DNA form, the CDR3 reads TGCGCCAGCACCTCCTTAGCGGGAGGGCCCTACAATGAGCAGTTCTTC. As protein: CASTSLAGGPYNEQFF.

This chain uses TRBV6-8 with TRBJ2-7; weak D call: TRBD2 (6 bases). V lost 6 bases and J 0 bases, leaving 24 bases between the germline ends. This CDR3 contains 18 residues. CDR1 and CDR2 from the germline V gene are MNHGY and SAAAGT. CDR3 loop: CASRYPGWKRATSYEQYF. The CDR3 nucleotides are TGTGCCAGCAGGTACCCCGGTTGGAAGCGGGCCACCTCCTACGAGCAGTACTTC.

This clone has only a few counts. This sequence joins TRBV28 and TRBJ2-7; 10 positions match TRBD1. Germline CDR1 reads MDHEN; CDR2 reads SYDVKM. The CDR3 runs 14 residues. After removal of 6 bases from V and 0 bases from J, the junction contained 2 bases not matched to a gene. CDR3 coding DNA: TGTGCCAGCAGCTGGACAGGGGGCTCCTACGAGCAGTACTTC. Protein product: CASSWTGGSYEQYF.

The chain carries TRBV27 and TRBJ2-7; no clear D. Germline lookup yields CDR1 MNHEY and CDR2 SMNVEV (reference sequence). This CDR3 is built from 13 residues. V was trimmed by 2 bases and J by 4 bases, leaving 9 bases between them. CDR3 loop: CASSLEVGYEQYF. CDR3 coding DNA: TGTGCCAGCAGTTTAGAGGTTGGGTACGAGCAGTACTTC.